The text below deals with one T cell receptor (beta chain). The data were produced by immunoSEQ multiplex PCR, yet TCRdb's version contains in-frame clones alone and is incomplete. The profile shows 80,000 to 85,000 clones, over 75% of them singletons. The data stem from a study of technical replicates of blood from a few donors. Germline values: CDR1 SGHAT, CDR2 FQNNGV. The CDR3 runs 13 residues. V gave up 5 bases and J gave up 1 base; unmatched junction bases: 2. The rearrangement joins TRBV11-2 to TRBJ2-7, with 7 positions matching TRBD2. The origin of this receptor is a human donor in good health. The sequencing input was T cells isolated from PBMCs. CDR3 DNA sequence: TGTGCCAGCAGCCCGGGGGGTTCCTACGAGCAGTACTTC. Its protein is CASSPGGSYEQYF.